The text below deals with one T cell receptor beta chain. Its antigen is unknown. Unique molecular identifiers were incorporated into the prepared TCRbeta library. TCRdb processed the PCR reads anew with MiXCR; each CDR3 protein has one entry. Of around 960,000 distinct CDR3 sequences in the sample, around 30% were seen once. Germline V gene lookup returns CDR1 LGHNA and CDR2 YNFKEQ. V shed 4 bases, J shed 5 bases, and the junction held 17 bases outside the gene matches. CDR3 length equals 19 residues. The data stem from a study of T-cell reconstitution after alpha-beta-depleted transplantation in children. Study-level points and caveats: Reports say that about two months after transplant, the alpha-beta T cells came out of several hundred graft clones that had expanded. Some patients owed their high day-60 TCRbeta diversity to surviving recipient T cells and thymic progenitors.

The sequences come from PBMCs, mostly from graft donor cells, collected 360 days after TCRalphabeta/CD19-depleted stem cell transplant. This sequence was found in a boy under two years old who had a stem cell transplant for SCID, so the T cells may come from the graft donor. The rearrangement uses TRBV4-2 and TRBJ2-1, with 10 bases identical to TRBD2. CDR3 amino acids: CASSLGTNEAGGHDNEQFF. DNA for the CDR3: TGTGCCAGCAGCCTCGGAACAAACGAAGCGGGGGGGCACGACAATGAGCAGTTCTTC.